Listed below are T cell receptor beta chains from one sample, sequenced in a study of cytomegalovirus exposure and HLA in healthy donors. The repertoire was sequenced with immunoSEQ multiplex PCR; TCRdb's copy has only in-frame clones and lacks some. The sample yields approximately 180,000 clones, around 86% seen once. What was sequenced was PBMCs. The receptors here all came from a man between 18 and 35 years old in good health and CMV-seropositive. The CDR3 runs from the conserved cysteine through the conserved F or W. D genes are given only for firm matches. Expanded clones are given a class, and other clones once, few, many or no size at all.

TRBV7-8	13	many	TRBD1	TRBJ1-1	CASHTDRETEAFF	TGTGCCAGCCATACGGACAGGGAGACTGAAGCTTTCTTT
TRBV18	12	-	-	TRBJ1-2	CASSLTGDGYTF	TGTGCCAGCTCACTAACCGGGGATGGCTACACCTTC
TRBV5-1	16	-	-	TRBJ1-4	CASSLDPGATNEKLFF	TGCGCCAGCAGCTTGGACCCGGGGGCAACTAATGAAAAACTGTTTTTT
TRBV27	12	-	-	TRBJ2-3	CATNGGTDTQYF	TGTGCCACCAACGGGGGCACAGATACGCAGTATTTT
TRBV9	13	-	-	TRBJ2-1	CASSAIAANEQFF	TGTGCCAGCAGCGCCATAGCGGCCAATGAGCAGTTCTTC
TRBV2	12	-	-	TRBJ1-2	CASIGGIYGYTF	TGTGCCAGTATAGGGGGTATCTATGGCTACACCTTC
TRBV2	14	few	-	TRBJ1-2	CASRGVGRNYGYTF	TGTGCCAGCCGGGGGGTAGGGCGAAACTATGGCTACACCTTC
TRBV6-5	12	-	-	TRBJ2-2	CASRALTGELFF	TGTGCCAGCAGAGCCCTAACCGGGGAGCTGTTTTTT
TRBV6-5	15	-	-	TRBJ1-3	CASSYRPGSGNTIYF	TGTGCCAGCAGTTACAGGCCGGGCTCTGGAAACACCATATATTTT
TRBV9	13	-	-	TRBJ1-2	CASSVGWGGGYTF	TGTGCCAGCAGCGTAGGGTGGGGAGGTGGCTACACCTTC
TRBV9	13	-	-	TRBJ1-1	CASSAAGYTEAFF	TGTGCCAGCAGCGCCGCAGGTTACACTGAAGCTTTCTTT
TRBV7-2	15	-	TRBD1	TRBJ1-4	CASSSQTGINEKLFF	TGTGCCAGCAGCTCCCAGACAGGGATTAATGAAAAACTGTTTTTT
TRBV29-1	14	-	TRBD2	TRBJ2-3	CSVLAGGRTDTQYF	TGCAGCGTCCTAGCGGGGGGCCGCACAGATACGCAGTATTTT
TRBV19	16	-	-	TRBJ2-1	CASSMIFSTSLNEQFF	TGTGCCAGTAGTATGATTTTTTCGACTAGTCTAAATGAGCAGTTCTTC
TRBV13	14	-	-	TRBJ2-7	CASSPGGSSYEQYF	TGTGCCAGCAGTCCTGGCGGAAGCTCCTACGAGCAGTACTTC